Below, 6 T cell receptor beta chains from the same sample are listed, as sequenced in a study of T cell repertoires in ileal Crohn's disease. Clones were read by immunoSEQ multiplex PCR, and TCRdb kept only the in-frame ones, dropping some. The top ten clones hold about 16% of a sample with some 10,000 clones, roughly 80% of them seen once. The time point is: neoterminal ileum biopsy at postoperative endoscopy, about 6 months after surgery. Sequenced sample: ileal tissue. The receptors originated from an adult with Crohn's disease.

V usage is TRBV5-1 and J usage is TRBJ1-2; a weak D match, TRBD1 (6 bases). CDR1 is SGHRS and CDR2 is YFSETQ in the germline V gene. This CDR3 spans 15 amino acids. With 2 bases removed from V and 3 bases from J, the gap between germline ends came to 14 bases. CDR3 DNA: TGCGCCAGCAGCTTAAGTCACAGGGTTTACTATGGCTACACCTTC. Its protein is CASSLSHRVYYGYTF.

The chain is built from TRBV7-3 and TRBJ2-5, with D perhaps TRBD1 (5 bases). The CDR3 runs to 13 residues. The V and J ends lost 2 bases and 4 bases respectively, with 8 bases between them. Germline assignment: CDR1 SGHTA and CDR2 FQGTGA. Here the CDR3 DNA reads TGTGCCAGCAGCTTATACCAGGGAGAGACCCAGTACTTC. This encodes CASSLYQGETQYF.

The chain is built from TRBV2 and TRBJ1-2, with 7 bases matching TRBD1. Germline V gene sequence: CDR1 SNHLY, CDR2 FYNNEI. The junction had 8 bases not matched to a gene; V was cut back by 6 bases and J by 1 base. This CDR3 has 15 amino acids. CDR3 nucleotides: TGTGCCAGCAGAACCGGGACAGCCGATAACTATGGCTACACCTTC. Protein sequence: CASRTGTADNYGYTF.

The rearrangement joins TRBV5-1 to TRBJ2-6; D gene uncertain. This CDR3 contains 15 residues. The germline gives CDR1 SGHRS, CDR2 YFSETQ. V was shortened by 6 bases and J by 0 bases, with 10 bases between the two germline ends. The CDR3: CASKYFLSGANVLTF. The CDR3 bases are TGCGCCAGCAAATATTTTCTCTCTGGGGCCAACGTCCTGACTTTC.

The genes are TRBV10-3 and TRBJ1-5, with TRBD1 identical over 10 bases. The CDR3 extends over 15 amino acids. Germline V gives CDR1 ENHRY, CDR2 SYGVKD. The ends lost 6 bases at V and 5 bases at J; junction bases unmatched: 7. The CDR3 bases are TGTGCCATCAGCCGCTCCGGGACAGGGGATCAGCCCCAGCATTTT. Translated: CAISRSGTGDQPQHF.

This chain uses TRBV27 with TRBJ2-3, with 7 bases lining up with TRBD1. After removal of 0 bases from V and 5 bases from J, the junction contained 8 bases not matched to a gene. The CDR3 runs 16 residues. Germline V lookup: CDR1 MNHEY, CDR2 SMNVEV (reference sequence). The CDR3 sequence is CASSLSSLGGVDTQYF. CDR3 DNA: TGTGCCAGCAGTTTATCGAGTTTAGGGGGCGTAGATACGCAGTATTTT.